Presented here are 5 T cell receptor beta chains from one specimen sequenced in a study of identical twins. TCRdb ran MiXCR on the 5' RACE reads and lists one entry per CDR3 protein. Here the sample spans approximately 550,000 distinct CDR3 sequences, approximately 20% being singletons. The data were also submitted as part of a second study, on yellow fever vaccine responses in identical twins.

The source material was CD4+ T cells sorted from blood. Every receptor here comes from a woman in her late teens or twenties in good health.

This clonotype was observed a few times. The chain joins TRBV25-1 to TRBJ2-1, with 12 bases lining up with TRBD2. Per the germline V gene, CDR1 is MGHDK and CDR2 is SYGVNS. V lost 2 bases, J lost 4 bases, and 3 bases stayed unmatched. This CDR3 has 16 amino acids. The CDR3 reads CASSEPGLAGYNEQFF. CDR3 DNA sequence: TGTGCCAGCAGTGAACCTGGACTAGCGGGGTACAATGAGCAGTTCTTC.

The chain combines TRBV5-1 with TRBJ2-7; 7 positions match TRBD2. V gave up 0 bases and J gave up 0 bases; unmatched junction bases: 9. The V gene's germline CDR1 is SGHRS and CDR2 YFSETQ. The CDR3 is made up of 17 amino acids. The CDR3 sequence is CASSLGPSGPTSYEQYF. In DNA, the CDR3 is TGCGCCAGCAGCTTGGGTCCTAGCGGACCGACCTCCTACGAGCAGTACTTC. Full variable domain (remainder filled in from reference TRBV5-1 and TRBJ2-7): KAGVTQTPRYLIKTRGQQVTLSCSPISGHRSVSWYQQTPGQGLQFLFEYFSETQRNKGNFPGRFSGRQFSNSRSEMNVSTLELGDSALYLCASSLGPSGPTSYEQYFGPGTRLTVT.

The CDR3 region has the DNA TGTGCCAGCAGTTCTAGGGAATCAGAAGGCTACACCTTC. It is translated as CASSSRESEGYTF. The chain joins TRBV6-6 to TRBJ1-2; no firm D call. Trimming took off 4 bases at V and 8 bases at J, with 14 bases between the two ends. This CDR3 is 13 amino acids long. Germline V CDR1 and CDR2: MNHNY, SVGAGI (reference sequence).

This clonotype occurred a few times. The chain uses TRBV15 and TRBJ1-5, with 7 bases matching TRBD1. Per germline, CDR1 LNHNV and CDR2 YYDKDF (reference sequence). The CDR3 has 16 residues. Unmatched junction bases numbered 7, after V lost 1 base and J lost 4 bases. The CDR3 region has the DNA TGTGCCACCAGCAGAGCCCTGGGACAGCTAAATCAGCCCCAGCATTTT. Its protein product is CATSRALGQLNQPQHF.

This rearrangement joins TRBV11-2 to TRBJ1-1, with D perhaps TRBD1 (5 bases). Trimming shortened V by 5 bases and J by 5 bases, and 15 bases separated the two germline ends. This CDR3 has 14 amino acids. Germline CDR1 and CDR2: SGHAT and FQNNGV. The CDR3 bases are TGTGCCAGCAGCGTCCCCGGGGGGTGGACTGAAGCTTTCTTT. It is translated as CASSVPGGWTEAFF.